Following are 12 T cell receptor beta chains from one sample sequenced in a study of blood T cell repertoires in COVID-19. Libraries were prepared by immunoSEQ multiplex PCR; TCRdb keeps only in-frame clonotypes and omits some of them. The sample has around 230,000 clones; more than 75% are singletons. Source material: peripheral blood. These receptors were obtained from a woman aged 60-70 years with active or convalescent COVID-19.

The rearrangement uses TRBV5-5 and TRBJ1-4; D gene ambiguous. Germline V lookup: CDR1 SGHKS, CDR2 YYEKEE (reference sequence). The CDR3 covers 14 residues. Trimming pared 4 bases from V and 1 base from J, leaving 8 bases between. CDR3 amino acids: CASSPRETNEKLFF. CDR3 DNA: TGTGCCAGCAGCCCTCGGGAAACTAATGAAAAACTGTTTTTT. The whole variable domain, remainder taken from reference TRBV5-5 and TRBJ1-4, is DAGVTQSPTHLIKTRGQQVTLRCSPISGHKSVSWYQQVLGQGPQFIFQYYEKEERGRGNFPDRFSARQFPNYSSELNVNALLLGDSALYLCASSPRETNEKLFFGSGTQLSVL.

The gene calls are TRBV14 and TRBJ2-7; TRBD1 matches 8 bases. The CDR3 sequence is 14 residues long. From germline, CDR1 is SGHDN and CDR2 FVKESK. V shed 3 bases, J shed 1 base, and the junction held 2 bases outside the gene matches. CDR3 sequence (DNA): TGTGCCAGCAGCCACCGACAGGGGTCCTACGAGCAGTACTTC. Translation gives CASSHRQGSYEQYF.

This chain uses TRBV20-1 with TRBJ2-5; TRBD1 is a possible D gene (6 bases). Per the germline V gene, CDR1 is DFQATT and CDR2 is SNEGSKA (reference sequence). V lost 3 bases to trimming and J lost 4 bases, with 15 bases between them. The CDR3 runs to 14 residues. CDR3 sequence reads: CSASRPLGGETQYF. As DNA, the CDR3 is TGCAGTGCTAGTAGGCCGTTAGGGGGAGAGACCCAGTACTTC.

The chain is built from TRBV30 and TRBJ2-5, with TRBD2 identical over 7 bases. CDR1 is GTSNPN and CDR2 is SVGIG in the germline V gene (reference sequence). This CDR3 has 15 residues. The V gene end was trimmed by 2 bases and the J gene end by 1 base; junction bases not matched to a gene: 7. CDR3 DNA sequence: TGTGCCTGGAGTCCTCTGGGGGAGGGCCAAGAGACCCAGTACTTC. Amino acid sequence: CAWSPLGEGQETQYF. The whole variable domain, remainder taken from reference TRBV30 and TRBJ2-5, is SQTIHQWPATLVQPVGSPLSLECTVEGTSNPNLYWYRQAAGRGLQLLFYSVGIGQISSEVPQNLSASRPQDRQFILSSKKLLLSDSGFYLCAWSPLGEGQETQYFGPGTRLLVL.

The genes are TRBV11-3 and TRBJ2-3; D unresolved. Germline assignment: CDR1 SGHNT and CDR2 YENEEA. V was clipped by 1 base and J by 5 bases, with 7 bases between them. This CDR3 has 13 amino acids. The CDR3 DNA follows: TGTGCCAGCAGCTTAGGGGCAAAAGATACGCAGTATTTT. It specifies CASSLGAKDTQYF.

The chain joins TRBV19 to TRBJ2-5; TRBD1 matches at 8 bases. Per germline, CDR1 LNHDA and CDR2 SQIVND (reference sequence). The trim removed 5 bases at V and 4 bases at J, leaving 3 bases unmatched. The CDR3 spans 13 residues. CDR3 nucleotide sequence: TGTGCCAGTAGTTCCGACAGGGGAGAGACCCAGTACTTC. As protein: CASSSDRGETQYF.

The chain employs TRBV3-1 (or the pseudogene TRBV3-2) and TRBJ1-1; perhaps TRBD1 as D (5 bases). CDR1 is LGHDT and CDR2 is YNNKEL in the germline V gene (reference sequence). Trimming shortened V by 5 bases and J by 7 bases, and 20 bases separated the two germline ends. The CDR3 has 15 amino acids. The CDR3: CASSSRGGATSEAFF. CDR3 DNA sequence: TGTGCCAGCAGCTCCCGGGGGGGAGCAACAAGTGAAGCTTTCTTT.

This chain connects TRBV3-1 (or the pseudogene TRBV3-2) to TRBJ1-6, with 7 bases that match TRBD1. The germline V gene has CDR1 LGHDT and CDR2 YNNKEL (reference sequence). The CDR3 covers 13 residues. V dropped 2 bases and J dropped 8; count of bases not matched to a gene: 0. CDR3 in amino acids: CASSQTGDSPLHF. The DNA for the CDR3 is TGTGCCAGCAGCCAAACAGGGGATTCACCCCTCCACTTT.

The V call is TRBV6-5, the J call TRBJ2-7; perhaps TRBD1 as D (6 bases). The V and J ends lost 0 bases and 0 bases respectively, with 9 bases between them. This CDR3 has 15 residues. Germline lookup yields CDR1 MNHEY and CDR2 SVGAGI. The CDR3 region has the DNA TGTGCCAGCAGTTACTCGCCAGGGGCCTCCTACGAGCAGTACTTC. Translated: CASSYSPGASYEQYF.

This clone was counted a single time. This chain connects TRBV11-2 to TRBJ1-2; D may be TRBD1 (5 bases). Trimming took 5 bases from V and 4 from J, leaving 11 bases between them. Germline CDR1 SGHAT, CDR2 FQNNGV. The CDR3 spans 13 residues. The CDR3 region is CASSGSGGYGYTF. CDR3 nucleotide sequence: TGTGCCAGCAGCGGATCCGGGGGCTATGGCTACACCTTC.

This clone was recorded once. The rearrangement joins TRBV9 to TRBJ2-3; a possible D gene is TRBD2 (6 bases). The ends were cut back, 4 bases at V and 1 base at J, with 13 bases in the middle. CDR1 is SGDLS and CDR2 is YYNGEE in the germline V gene. The CDR3 length is 15 residues. Written as DNA, the CDR3 is TGTGCCAGCAGCCCACAGCCGGGGGGCACAGATACGCAGTATTTT. Protein: CASSPQPGGTDTQYF.

The CDR3 DNA follows: TGCGCCAGCAGCCAGTCAGGGTCCCAAGAGACCCAGTACTTC. Translated: CASSQSGSQETQYF. The rearrangement joins TRBV4-1 to TRBJ2-5; TRBD1 is a possible D gene (5 bases). V lost 3 bases, J lost 1 base, and 9 bases lay in between. CDR3 length: 14 residues. The germline V gene encodes CDR1 MGHRA and CDR2 YSYEKL.